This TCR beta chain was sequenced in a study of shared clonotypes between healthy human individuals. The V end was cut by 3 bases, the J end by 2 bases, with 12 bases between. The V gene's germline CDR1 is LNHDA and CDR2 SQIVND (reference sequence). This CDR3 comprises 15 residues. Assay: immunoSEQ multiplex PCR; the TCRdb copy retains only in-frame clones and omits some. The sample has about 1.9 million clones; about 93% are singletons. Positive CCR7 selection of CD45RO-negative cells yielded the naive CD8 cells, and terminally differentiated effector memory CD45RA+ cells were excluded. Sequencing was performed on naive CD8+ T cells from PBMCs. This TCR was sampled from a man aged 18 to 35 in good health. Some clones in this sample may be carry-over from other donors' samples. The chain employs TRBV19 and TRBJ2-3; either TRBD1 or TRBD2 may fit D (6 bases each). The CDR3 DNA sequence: TGTGCCAGTAGTATTCTGGGGGGCACCACAGATACGCAGTATTTT. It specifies CASSILGGTTDTQYF.